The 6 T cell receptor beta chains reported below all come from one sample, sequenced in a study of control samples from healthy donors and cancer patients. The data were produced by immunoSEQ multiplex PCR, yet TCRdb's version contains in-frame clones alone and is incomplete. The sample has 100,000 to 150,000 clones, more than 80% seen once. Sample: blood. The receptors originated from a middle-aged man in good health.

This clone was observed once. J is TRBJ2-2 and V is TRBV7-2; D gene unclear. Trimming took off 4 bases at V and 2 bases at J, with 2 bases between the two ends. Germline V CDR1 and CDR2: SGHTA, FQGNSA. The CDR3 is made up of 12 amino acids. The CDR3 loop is CASSSNTGELFF. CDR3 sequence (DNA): TGTGCCAGCAGCTCCAACACCGGGGAGCTGTTTTTT.

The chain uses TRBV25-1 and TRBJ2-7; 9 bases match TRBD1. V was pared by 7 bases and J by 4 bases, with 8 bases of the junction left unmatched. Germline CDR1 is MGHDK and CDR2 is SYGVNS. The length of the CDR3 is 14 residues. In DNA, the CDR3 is TGTGCCAGCACCCCTTGGGGACAGGGTTACGAGCAGTACTTC. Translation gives CASTPWGQGYEQYF.

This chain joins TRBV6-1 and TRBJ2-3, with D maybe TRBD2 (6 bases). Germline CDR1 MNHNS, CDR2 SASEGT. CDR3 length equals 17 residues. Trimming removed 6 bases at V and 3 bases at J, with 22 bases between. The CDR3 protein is CASSEKVDGGRTDTQYF. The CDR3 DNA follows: TGTGCCAGCAGCGAAAAGGTCGACGGGGGACGAACAGATACGCAGTATTTT.

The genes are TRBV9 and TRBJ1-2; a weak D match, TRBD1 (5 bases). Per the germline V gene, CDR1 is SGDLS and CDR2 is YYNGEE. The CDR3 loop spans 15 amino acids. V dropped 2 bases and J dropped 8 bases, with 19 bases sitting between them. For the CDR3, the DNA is TGTGCCAGCAGCGTGACTTACGTAGGGGTGAAAGGCTACACCTTC. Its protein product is CASSVTYVGVKGYTF.

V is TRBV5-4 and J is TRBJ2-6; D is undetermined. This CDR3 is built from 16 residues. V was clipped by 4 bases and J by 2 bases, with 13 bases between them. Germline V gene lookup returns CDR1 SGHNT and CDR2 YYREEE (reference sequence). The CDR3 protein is CASSPTLGTGANVLTF. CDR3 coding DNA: TGTGCCAGCAGCCCGACCCTAGGCACTGGGGCCAACGTCCTGACTTTC.

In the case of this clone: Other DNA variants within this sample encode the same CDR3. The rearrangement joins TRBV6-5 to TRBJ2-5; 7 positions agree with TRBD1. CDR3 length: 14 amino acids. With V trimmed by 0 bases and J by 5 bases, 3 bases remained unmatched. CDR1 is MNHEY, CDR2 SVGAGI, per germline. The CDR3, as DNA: TGTGCCAGCAGTTACTCCGGGACAGCGGAGACCCAGTACTTC. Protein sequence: CASSYSGTAETQYF.